The 31 T cell receptor beta chains below all came from one sample that was sequenced in a study of T cell changes during pregnancy in multiple sclerosis. Data came from immunoSEQ multiplex PCR; TCRdb stores just in-frame clones and leaves some out. The sample has about 20,000 clones, approximately 90% seen once; the top ten hold roughly 5%. Sequencing used CD8+ T cells from peripheral blood mononuclear cells, obtained in the second trimester of pregnancy. These TCRs come from a female donor in good health, enrolled as a control in a pregnancy study.

The CDR3 spells CASSQGREGGNEQFF. CDR3 nucleotides: TGCGCCAGCAGCCAAGGGAGGGAGGGCGGAAATGAGCAGTTCTTC. The V and J genes are TRBV4-1 and TRBJ2-1; 7 bases align to TRBD2. The V segment lost 1 base and the J segment 7 bases; nucleotides outside the gene matches: 7. The CDR3 contains 15 residues. Germline loops: CDR1 MGHRA, CDR2 YSYEKL.

V is TRBV11-2 and J is TRBJ2-2, with a tentative D call TRBD1 (5 bases). V was shortened by 5 bases and J by 7 bases, with 8 bases between the two germline ends. The CDR3 is made up of 12 amino acids. Germline CDR1 SGHAT, CDR2 FQNNGV. CDR3 residues: CASSPGLGELFF. CDR3 in DNA: TGTGCCAGCAGCCCAGGGCTCGGGGAGCTGTTTTTT.

The chain recombines TRBV9 with TRBJ2-7, with a possible D match to TRBD1 (6 bases). Trimming stripped 3 bases from V and 5 bases from J, with 15 bases between. Germline V lookup: CDR1 SGDLS, CDR2 YYNGEE. The CDR3 totals 14 residues. The CDR3 nucleotides are TGTGCCAGCAGCGCCGAGGGCAGGGGACACGAGCAGTACTTC. Translated, it gives CASSAEGRGHEQYF.

The V and J genes are TRBV21-1 and TRBJ1-5; the table's D call, TRBD1, has no DNA check behind it. TRBV21-1 is tagged as a pseudogene. The CDR3 has 22 residues. The CDR3 sequence is CASSGRDRLVDYTSYSNQPQHF. CDR3 in DNA: TGTGCCAGCAGCGGCCGGGACAGGCTAGTGGATTATACTTCTTATAGCAATCAGCCCCAGCATTTT.

V gene TRBV28 combines with J gene TRBJ2-6; D may be TRBD1 (5 bases). The V end was cut by 4 bases, the J end by 0 bases, with 7 bases between. Germline V gene lookup returns CDR1 MDHEN and CDR2 SYDVKM. The CDR3 runs to 15 residues. The DNA for the CDR3 is TGTGCCAGCAGTTACAGGCTCTCTGGGGCCAACGTCCTGACTTTC. Amino acid sequence: CASSYRLSGANVLTF.

This clone was counted between two and nine times. CDR3 residues: CASSQGQQAFF. The CDR3 DNA reads as TGTGCCAGCAGCCAGGGACAGCAAGCTTTCTTT. The chain employs TRBV14 and TRBJ1-1; 7 bases map to TRBD1. CDR1 is SGHDN and CDR2 is FVKESK in the germline V gene. This CDR3 is built from 11 residues. Trimming at V came to 3 bases and at J to 9 bases, leaving 1 base not matched to a gene.

The chain employs TRBV7-8 and TRBJ2-1; 10 bases are a match to TRBD2. The CDR3 loop spans 15 amino acids. CDR1 is SGHVS, CDR2 FQNEAQ, per germline. V gave up 1 base and J gave up 5 bases; unmatched junction bases: 2. In DNA, the CDR3 is TGTGCCAGCAGCTTAGGAAGCGGGAGGGACAATGAGCAGTTCTTC. It encodes CASSLGSGRDNEQFF.

This chain joins TRBV11-2 and TRBJ2-7, with 7 bases aligning to TRBD2. The J segment lost 2 bases and the V segment lost 1 base, leaving 8 bases of the junction unmatched. Per germline, CDR1 SGHAT and CDR2 FQNNGV. The CDR3 runs to 16 residues. The CDR3 DNA reads TGTGCCAGCAGCTTAGTAGGGCTAGCGGAAACCTACGAGCAGTACTTC. This encodes CASSLVGLAETYEQYF.

V gene TRBV11-3 combines with J gene TRBJ2-7, with unresolved D. CDR1 and CDR2 from the germline V gene are SGHNT and YENEEA. The CDR3 sequence is 13 residues long. The V end lost 5 bases, the J end lost 0 bases, and 8 bases lay between the germline ends. The CDR3 spells CASSATSSYEQYF. DNA of the CDR3: TGTGCCAGCAGCGCAACTTCCTCCTACGAGCAGTACTTC.

This rearrangement joins TRBV23-1 to TRBJ2-2; the match to TRBD1 covers 7 bases. TRBV23-1 is known as an ORF, though its function is uncertain. Trimming at V came to 3 bases and at J to 2 bases, leaving 9 bases not matched to a gene. This CDR3 is 17 amino acids long. The CDR3 DNA follows: TGCGCCAGCAGTCACCACCCGACAGGGCCAAACACCGGGGAGCTGTTTTTT. It encodes CASSHHPTGPNTGELFF.

This chain uses TRBV19 with TRBJ1-5; D remains unclear. Trimming removed 3 bases at V and 2 bases at J, with 11 bases between. Germline CDR1 is LNHDA and CDR2 is SQIVND (reference sequence). The CDR3 covers 15 residues. The CDR3 reads CASSIMRVGNQPQHF. CDR3 coding DNA: TGTGCCAGTAGTATTATGAGGGTCGGCAATCAGCCCCAGCATTTT.

The gene calls are TRBV27 and TRBJ1-6; D possibly corresponds to TRBD1 (5 bases). Trimming took 3 bases from V and 14 from J, leaving 14 bases between them. The CDR3 has 13 residues. Looked up from germline, CDR1 is MNHEY and CDR2 is SMNVEV (reference sequence). Here the CDR3 DNA reads TGTGCCAGCAGTTTGGGCAGGGTAAAGGCCCTCCACTTT. It translates to CASSLGRVKALHF.

The chain links TRBV28 to TRBJ2-5; TRBD2 matches 8 bases. CDR3 length equals 13 residues. The V segment lost 6 bases and the J segment 5 bases; nucleotides outside the gene matches: 5. The germline V gene encodes CDR1 MDHEN and CDR2 SYDVKM. The CDR3 coding sequence is TGTGCCAGCAGCCTGGGACTAGAGGAGACCCAGTACTTC. It codes for CASSLGLEETQYF.

The rearrangement links TRBV6-7 to TRBJ2-7; maybe TRBD1 (7 bases). TRBV6-7 is designated an ORF whose function remains uncertain. V was shortened by 2 bases and J by 1 base, with 12 bases between the two germline ends. The CDR3 contains 15 residues. The chain's CDR3 is CASSYKSGGSYEQYF. The CDR3 DNA reads TGTGCCAGCAGTTACAAGTCAGGGGGGTCCTACGAGCAGTACTTC.

The chain's CDR3 is CASSQEWGPSNQPQHF. As DNA, the CDR3 is TGCGCCAGCAGCCAAGAATGGGGCCCTAGCAATCAGCCCCAGCATTTT. The chain joins TRBV4-1 to TRBJ1-5; possible D gene TRBD1, 5 bases. This CDR3 has 16 residues. Germline V gene lookup returns CDR1 MGHRA and CDR2 YSYEKL. V was pared by 0 bases and J by 0 bases, with 9 bases between.

In its sample, this clone was seen a few times. The chain has TRBV18 and TRBJ1-3, with 9 bases fitting TRBD1. The CDR3 totals 14 residues. V lost 5 bases to trimming and J lost 5 bases; unmatched junction nucleotides: 4. From germline, CDR1 is KGHSH and CDR2 LQKENI. The DNA for the CDR3 is TGTGCCAGCTCATCGGGACAGGGAAGAAACACCATATATTTT. It yields the protein CASSSGQGRNTIYF.

The chain uses TRBV25-1 and TRBJ2-7, with D uncertain. The germline V and J ends were trimmed by 3 bases and 7 bases, with 7 bases remaining between them. The germline V gene has CDR1 MGHDK and CDR2 SYGVNS. CDR3 size: 11 residues. In nucleotides, the CDR3 is TGTGCCAGCAGTGATACGACAGAGCAGTACTTC. Translating gives CASSDTTEQYF.

The DNA for the CDR3 is TGTGCCAGCTCAAATCCGGGACAGGGTTTACACGAGCAGTACTTC. It specifies CASSNPGQGLHEQYF. This sequence joins TRBV18 and TRBJ2-7; 9 bases are shared with TRBD1. Germline assignment: CDR1 KGHSH and CDR2 LQKENI. The CDR3 runs 15 residues. V trimming: 5 bases; J trimming: 5 bases; junction bases outside the gene matches: 10. Filled out from reference TRBV18 and TRBJ2-7, the complete variable domain reads NAGVMQNPRHLVRRRGQEARLRCSPMKGHSHVYWYRQLPEEGLKFMVYLQKENIIDESGMPKERFSAEFPKEGPSILRIQQVVRGDSAAYFCASSNPGQGLHEQYFGPGTRLTVT.

The rearrangement joins TRBV7-2 to TRBJ2-1; a possible D gene is TRBD2 (6 bases). The CDR3 length is 15 residues. V lost 4 bases and J 4 bases, leaving 14 bases between the germline ends. Germline values: CDR1 SGHTA, CDR2 FQGNSA. The CDR3 protein is CASSSSGTLYNEQFF. In DNA, the CDR3 is TGTGCCAGCAGCTCTTCCGGGACTTTGTACAATGAGCAGTTCTTC.

In this sample, this clone turned up once. The V gene is TRBV19, the J gene TRBJ1-1; tentatively, D is TRBD1 (6 bases). Germline-derived CDR1 and CDR2 are LNHDA and SQIVND (reference sequence). Trimming took 5 bases from V and 3 from J, leaving 19 bases between them. CDR3 length equals 16 residues. This CDR3 reads CASSQGTGTGYTEAFF. The CDR3 bases are TGTGCCAGTAGTCAAGGTACAGGGACGGGGTACACTGAAGCTTTCTTT.

The rearrangement links TRBV28 to TRBJ2-5, with a tentative D call TRBD2 (5 bases). Between the trimmed V and J ends, which lost 5 bases and 1 base, there was a span of 8 bases. The length of the CDR3 is 13 residues. Germline CDR1 reads MDHEN; CDR2 reads SYDVKM. Written as DNA, the CDR3 is TGTGCCAGCAGTACGGGGATCCAAGAGACCCAGTACTTC. It specifies CASSTGIQETQYF. The full variable domain, with the rest looked up from reference TRBV28 and TRBJ2-5, is DVKVTQSSRYLVKRTGEKVFLECVQDMDHENMFWYRQDPGLGLRLIYFSYDVKMKEKGDIPEGYSVSREKKERFSLILESASTNQTSMYLCASSTGIQETQYFGPGTRLLVL.

The chain has TRBV5-6 and TRBJ2-5; TRBD2 agrees at 9 bases. The germline gives CDR1 SGHDT, CDR2 YYEEEE. This CDR3 is 14 amino acids long. The V gene end was trimmed by 0 bases and the J gene end by 3 bases; junction bases not matched to a gene: 0. Here the CDR3 reads CASSLGGGEETQYF. The DNA of the CDR3 is TGTGCCAGCAGCTTGGGCGGGGGGGAAGAGACCCAGTACTTC.

CDR3 sequence: CASSHTTTGTGDRDEQYF. The CDR3, as DNA: TGTGCCAGCAGCCACACGACTACCGGGACAGGGGATCGGGACGAGCAGTACTTC. V gene TRBV16 combines with J gene TRBJ2-7; 10 bases fit TRBD1. The length of the CDR3 is 18 residues. V dropped 3 bases and J dropped 5; count of bases not matched to a gene: 16. Germline assignment: CDR1 KGHSY and CDR2 FQNENV.

Remarks on this clone: Distinct nucleotide sequences in the sample also encode this CDR3. The chain recombines TRBV27 with TRBJ1-1; 8 bases map to TRBD1. There are 14 residues in the CDR3. CDR1 is MNHEY and CDR2 is SMNVEV in the germline V gene (reference sequence). The junction had 7 bases not matched to a gene; V was cut back by 6 bases and J by 4 bases. CDR3 sequence (DNA): TGTGCCAGCAGAAAACAGGGGGAGGGCACTGAAGCTTTCTTT. Translation: CASRKQGEGTEAFF.

The V call is TRBV19, the J call TRBJ2-1; TRBD1 aligns across 9 bases. J was trimmed by 4 bases and V by 6 bases; bases with no gene match: 4. The germline V gene has CDR1 LNHDA and CDR2 SQIVND (reference sequence). This CDR3 is built from 14 residues. CDR3 coding DNA: TGTGCCAGTAGAACGGGACAGGGTTACAATGAGCAGTTCTTC. Encoded protein: CASRTGQGYNEQFF. Using reference TRBV19 and TRBJ2-1 for the parts outside the CDR3, the full variable domain is DGGITQSPKYLFRKEGQNVTLSCEQNLNHDAMYWYRQDPGQGLRLIYYSQIVNDFQKGDIAEGYSVSREKKESFPLTVTSAQKNPTAFYLCASRTGQGYNEQFFGPGTRLTVL.

The CDR3 region has the DNA TGTGCCAGCGGCCACAGGACAGGGGACGAGCAGTACTTC. Translated: CASGHRTGDEQYF. This chain joins TRBV27 and TRBJ2-7; 9 bases are a match to TRBD1. CDR3 length: 13 residues. V lost 8 bases to trimming and J lost 5 bases; unmatched junction nucleotides: 7. From germline, CDR1 is MNHEY and CDR2 SMNVEV (reference sequence).

The rearrangement joins TRBV5-5 to TRBJ2-7; D may be TRBD2 (6 bases). CDR1 and CDR2 from the germline V gene are SGHKS and YYEKEE (reference sequence). Trimming left V 6 bases short and J 4 bases short, with 11 bases between. The CDR3 consists of 12 residues. Here the CDR3 reads CASTPGRYEQYF. CDR3 in DNA: TGTGCCAGCACGCCGGGGAGGTACGAGCAGTACTTC.

V gene TRBV10-2 combines with J gene TRBJ2-1, with 8 bases aligning to TRBD2. CDR1 WSHSY and CDR2 SAAADI come from the germline V gene. This CDR3 region has 14 residues. Germline trimming cut 5 bases from V and 6 bases from J; bases unmatched to any gene: 6. The CDR3 DNA reads TGCGCCAGCAGTACCGGGGGGGGGTTCAATGAGCAGTTCTTC. Residues: CASSTGGGFNEQFF.

CDR3 sequence reads: CASSGIQGSNTGELFF. In DNA, the CDR3 is TGTGCCAGCTCCGGAATACAGGGATCGAACACCGGGGAGCTGTTTTTT. The chain has TRBV7-9 and TRBJ2-2; D may be TRBD1 (6 bases). The germline V and J ends were trimmed by 8 bases and 0 bases, with 16 bases remaining between them. The CDR3 consists of 16 residues. In germline, CDR1 is SEHNR, CDR2 FQNEAQ (reference sequence).

This rearrangement joins TRBV27 to TRBJ1-1; weak D call: TRBD1 (5 bases). Germline CDR1 and CDR2: MNHEY and SMNVEV (reference sequence). The CDR3 loop spans 15 amino acids. Trimming shortened V by 5 bases and J by 7 bases, and 20 bases separated the two germline ends. This chain's CDR3 is CASSPRSGGYNEAFF. In nucleotides, the CDR3 is TGTGCCAGCAGTCCTCGGTCTGGGGGGTACAATGAAGCTTTCTTT.

This chain links TRBV7-9 with TRBJ1-1; D is ambiguous. The V end was cut by 3 bases, the J end by 1 base, with 9 bases between. This CDR3 contains 14 residues. Germline V CDR1 and CDR2: SEHNR, FQNEAQ (reference sequence). The CDR3 DNA reads as TGTGCCAGCAGCTTGTCGGGGTCGAACACTGAAGCTTTCTTT. Its translation is CASSLSGSNTEAFF.